The sequence of this T cell receptor beta chain was determined in a study of blood T cell repertoires in COVID-19. About the study: Donors in the United States, Italy and Spain gave samples during acute or convalescent COVID-19. In each case, the material was cDNA or gDNA derived from T cells, B-cell-depleted T cells, or PBMCs.

Germline values: CDR1 LNHDA, CDR2 SQIVND (reference sequence). This CDR3 has 15 amino acids. V lost 6 bases to trimming and J lost 5 bases; unmatched junction nucleotides: 6. TCRdb keeps only in-frame clones here, not all; method: immunoSEQ multiplex PCR. Here the sample spans 140,000 to 150,000 clones, around 87% being singletons. The sequence was obtained from a man aged 50-59 years who had recovered from COVID-19. This chain uses TRBV19 with TRBJ2-1, with 11 nucleotides matching TRBD1. Sequences were obtained from peripheral blood. CDR3 sequence (DNA): TGTGCCAGTAGGGGGGACAGGGGGAGGCACAATGAGCAGTTCTTC. Its translation is CASRGDRGRHNEQFF.